A single sample gave rise to the 9 T cell receptor beta chains below, sequenced in a study of Ad26.COV2.S vaccination and SARS-CoV-2 variants (dated by TCRdb to the early 2020s). Library preparation was by the immunoSEQ multiplex PCR assay. TCRdb mirrors the immuneACCESS table, restricted to in-frame sequences. Some clones are absent from its copies; in checked studies, under half trace to an unresolved V gene, and the reason for the others is unknown. Here the sample has some 390,000 clones; 88% occur a single time. Of the sample, roughly 3.5% is held by the ten largest clones. The intended sense of this specimen's treatment or condition label: around 19 received Ad26.COV2.S at low or high dose, single or two shots; roughly 5 received placebo; per-sample allocation not given. For vaccine and placebo recipients, repertoires were sequenced using samples collected on day 63 after the first injection.

The sequenced sample was peripheral blood, obtained in a trial of Ad26.COV2.S vaccine versus placebo. The origin of the receptors is a person between 18 and 60 years old who received the Ad26.COV2.S COVID-19 vaccine or a placebo.

The CDR3 DNA follows: TGCGCCAGCAGCCAAGTAATATTCGGGGGGATAGCCAAAAACATTCAGTACTTC. Protein: CASSQVIFGGIAKNIQYF. The chain recombines TRBV4-1 with TRBJ2-4; 7 nucleotides align to TRBD2. V trimming: 1 base; J trimming: 0 bases; junction bases outside the gene matches: 9. This CDR3 comprises 18 residues. From germline, CDR1 is MGHRA and CDR2 YSYEKL.

The V call is TRBV10-1, the J call TRBJ2-4; D gene unclear. The ends were cut back, 4 bases at V and 11 bases at J, with 15 bases in the middle. The CDR3 sequence is 13 residues long. Per germline, CDR1 WNHNN and CDR2 SYGVQD (reference sequence). The CDR3 DNA sequence: TGCGCCAGCAGTGTTAACCCCCCGGGCGTTCAGTACTTC. Translating it yields CASSVNPPGVQYF.

This rearrangement joins TRBV19 to TRBJ1-2; D not resolved. V was shortened by 3 bases and J by 4 bases, with 15 bases between the two germline ends. Germline V gene sequence: CDR1 LNHDA, CDR2 SQIVND (reference sequence). This CDR3 is 15 amino acids long. CDR3 sequence: CASSIRALVGYGYTF. DNA of the CDR3: TGTGCCAGTAGTATCCGTGCCCTGGTGGGCTATGGCTACACCTTC.

This chain connects TRBV5-6 to TRBJ1-1, with 7 positions matching TRBD1. Trimming took 4 bases from V and 1 from J; bases not matched to a gene: 7. The CDR3 runs to 15 residues. Germline lookup yields CDR1 SGHDT and CDR2 YYEEEE. This CDR3 reads CASSRDSRPNTEAFF. CDR3 sequence (DNA): TGTGCCAGCAGCCGGGACAGCCGACCGAACACTGAAGCTTTCTTT. The entire variable domain, with the rest obtained from reference TRBV5-6 and TRBJ1-1, is as follows: DAGVTQSPTHLIKTRGQQVTLRCSPKSGHDTVSWYQQALGQGPQFIFQYYEEEERQRGNFPDRFSGHQFPNYSSELNVNALLLGDSALYLCASSRDSRPNTEAFFGQGTRLTVV.

V usage is TRBV11-2 and J usage is TRBJ1-1; no definite D call. The CDR3 has 12 residues. Germline loops: CDR1 SGHAT, CDR2 FQNNGV. Trimming shortened V by 2 bases and J by 7 bases, and 8 bases separated the two germline ends. The CDR3 DNA reads TGTGCCAGCAGCTTATCTCCGGGTGAAGCTTTCTTT. Translation: CASSLSPGEAFF. Based on the CDR3 plus reference TRBV11-2 and TRBJ1-1, the full variable domain is EAGVAQSPRYKIIEKRQSVAFWCNPISGHATLYWYQQILGQGPKLLIQFQNNGVVDDSQLPKDRFSAERLKGVDSTLKIQPAKLEDSAVYLCASSLSPGEAFFGQGTRLTVV.

The chain recombines TRBV5-1 with TRBJ2-1; either TRBD1 or TRBD2 may supply D (6 bases each). Trimming left V 3 bases short and J 8 bases short, with 12 bases between. CDR1 is SGHRS and CDR2 is YFSETQ in the germline V gene. This CDR3 comprises 13 residues. The CDR3 sequence: CASSWGAGYEQFF. In DNA, the CDR3 is TGCGCCAGCAGCTGGGGGGCGGGGTATGAGCAGTTCTTC.

J is TRBJ1-6 and V is TRBV7-2; D is undetermined. The CDR3 is 17 amino acids. CDR1 and CDR2 (germline): SGHTA, FQGNSA. Trimming pared 1 base from V and 0 bases from J, leaving 10 bases between. The CDR3 reads CASSLDPPVSYNSPLHF. The CDR3 DNA sequence: TGTGCCAGCAGCTTAGATCCCCCAGTCTCCTATAATTCACCCCTCCACTTT. Combining the CDR3 with reference TRBV7-2 and TRBJ1-6 gives the whole variable domain GAGVSQSPSNKVTEKGKDVELRCDPISGHTALYWYRQSLGQGLEFLIYFQGNSAPDKSGLPSDRFSAERTGGSVSTLTIQRTQQEDSAVYLCASSLDPPVSYNSPLHFGNGTRLTVT.

The CDR3 reads CASSQDWGAQNTQYF. The CDR3 DNA is TGTGCCAGCAGCCAAGACTGGGGGGCGCAAAATACGCAGTATTTT. The rearrangement joins TRBV3-1 (or the pseudogene TRBV3-2) to TRBJ2-3; D may be TRBD1 or TRBD2 (6 bases each). V was pared by 0 bases and J by 7 bases, with 14 bases between. The length of the CDR3 is 15 residues. Germline V gene data show CDR1 as LGHDT and CDR2 as YNNKEL (reference sequence).

The gene calls are TRBV5-4 and TRBJ1-2; 9 nucleotides align to TRBD1. Germline assignment: CDR1 SGHNT and CDR2 YYREEE (reference sequence). The ends lost 0 bases at V and 0 bases at J; junction bases unmatched: 9. CDR3 length: 18 residues. The CDR3 DNA reads TGTGCCAGCAGCTTGGGACTGGGACAGGGCGCCGCTAACTATGGCTACACCTTC. Amino acid sequence: CASSLGLGQGAANYGYTF.